This T cell receptor (beta chain) was sequenced during a study of type 1 and type 2 diabetes patients. The wider study: The cohort mixed type 1 diabetes, type 2 diabetes and nondiabetic donors. T cells were magnetically sorted from PBMCs as CD4+ or CD8+ subsets.

CDR1 and CDR2 from the germline V gene are KGHDR and SFDVKD. The length of the CDR3 is 12 residues. V was trimmed by 6 bases and J by 7 bases, leaving 8 bases between them. The PCR template was genomic DNA. Multiplex PCR with 30 forward and 13 reverse primers amplified the TCR beta CDR3. TCRdb re-analysed the multiplex PCR reads in MiXCR, keeping a single row per CDR3 protein. The top ten hold roughly 15% of the sample, which has about 250,000 distinct CDR3 sequences, around 47% seen once. Anyone with other autoimmune disease or infection in the prior four weeks was excluded. Study conclusions and caveats: A median of one highly-expanded CD4+ clone, covering 3.9% of reads, occurred in type 2 diabetes.

This clonotype was found a few times. The antigen remains undetermined. The sequenced sample consisted of peripheral blood mononuclear cells (PBMCs). V and J are TRBV24-1 and TRBJ2-2; D gene unclear. The clonotype comes from a man between 18 and 29 years old with type 2 diabetes. CDR3 sequence: CATSPEFGELFF. CDR3 DNA sequence: TGTGCCACCAGTCCCGAGTTCGGGGAGCTGTTTTTT.